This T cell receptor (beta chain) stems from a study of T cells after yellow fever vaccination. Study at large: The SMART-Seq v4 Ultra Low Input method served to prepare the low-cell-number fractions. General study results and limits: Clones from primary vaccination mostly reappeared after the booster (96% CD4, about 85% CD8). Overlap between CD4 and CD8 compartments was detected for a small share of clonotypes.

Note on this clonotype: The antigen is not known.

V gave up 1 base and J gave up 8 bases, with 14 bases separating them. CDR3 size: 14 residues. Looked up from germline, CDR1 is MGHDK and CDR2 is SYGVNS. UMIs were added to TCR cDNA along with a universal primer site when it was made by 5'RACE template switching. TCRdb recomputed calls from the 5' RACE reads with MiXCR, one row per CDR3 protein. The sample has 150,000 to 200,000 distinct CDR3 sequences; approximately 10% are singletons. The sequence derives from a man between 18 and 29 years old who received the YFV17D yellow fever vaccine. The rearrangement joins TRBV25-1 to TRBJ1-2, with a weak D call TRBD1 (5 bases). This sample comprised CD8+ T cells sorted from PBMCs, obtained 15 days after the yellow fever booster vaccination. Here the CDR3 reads CASSESPRVGGYTF. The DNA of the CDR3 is TGTGCCAGCAGTGAATCCCCCAGGGTGGGAGGCTACACCTTC.